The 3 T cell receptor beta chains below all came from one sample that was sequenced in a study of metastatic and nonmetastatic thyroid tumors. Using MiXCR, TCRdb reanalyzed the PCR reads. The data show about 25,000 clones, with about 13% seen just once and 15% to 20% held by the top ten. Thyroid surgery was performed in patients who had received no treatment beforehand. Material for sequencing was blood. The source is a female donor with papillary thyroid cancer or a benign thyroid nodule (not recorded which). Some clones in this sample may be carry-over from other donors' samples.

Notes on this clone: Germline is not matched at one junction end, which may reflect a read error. The CDR3 sequence: CAINGIGGGDLDTQYF. The CDR3 DNA sequence: TGTGCCATCAATGGGATCGGAGGGGGCGATTTGGATACACAGTATTTT. This chain joins TRBV10-3 and TRBJ2-3; a weak D match, TRBD1 (7 bases). The CDR3 is 16 amino acids. Germline V gives CDR1 ENHRY, CDR2 SYGVKD.

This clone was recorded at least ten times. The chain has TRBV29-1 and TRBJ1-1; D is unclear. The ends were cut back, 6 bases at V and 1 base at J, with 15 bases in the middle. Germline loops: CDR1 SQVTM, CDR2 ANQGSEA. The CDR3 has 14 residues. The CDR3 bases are TGCAGCGTATTCGAAGGCGCTAGGAACACTGAAGCTTTCTTT. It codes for CSVFEGARNTEAFF.

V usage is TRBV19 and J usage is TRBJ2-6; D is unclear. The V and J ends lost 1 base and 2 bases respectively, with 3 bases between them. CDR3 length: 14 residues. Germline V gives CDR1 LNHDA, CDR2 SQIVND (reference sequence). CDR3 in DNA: TGTGCCAGTAGTATAGCCCCTGGGGCCAACGTCCTGACTTTC. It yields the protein CASSIAPGANVLTF.